These T cell receptor beta chains were read from a single sample in a study of shared clonotypes between healthy human individuals. TCRdb keeps only in-frame clones here, not all; method: immunoSEQ multiplex PCR. The profile shows about 1.1 million clones, 60% to 80% of them singletons. Sample: memory CD4+ T cells from PBMCs. The receptors stem from a man younger than 35 in good health. Some clones in this sample may be carry-over from other donors' samples. Each CDR3 is given with its conserved first and last residue. Each record gives: D gene, J gene, V gene, clone size, CDR3 protein, CDR3 DNA. A D gene is named only where the DNA matches it firmly. Clone size, where shown, is once, few, many, or a class for clones that have expanded.

>TRBD1|TRBJ2-5|TRBV29-1|.
CSVLTGGGETQYF
TGCAGCGTTTTGACAGGGGGAGGAGAGACCCAGTACTTC
>.|TRBJ1-2|TRBV28|once
CASSSRQGRNGYTF
TGTGCCAGCAGTTCTCGCCAGGGGCGCAATGGCTACACCTTC
>.|TRBJ2-4|TRBV29-1|.
CSVTFLKAQNIQYF
TGCAGCGTAACTTTCCTAAAGGCGCAAAACATTCAGTACTTC
>.|TRBJ2-3|TRBV28|.
CASSVLTDTQYF
TGTGCCAGCAGTGTGCTCACAGATACGCAGTATTTT
>.|TRBJ1-3|TRBV7-2|.
CASSFGPSGNTIYF
TGTGCCAGCAGCTTCGGCCCCTCTGGAAACACCATATATTTT
>.|TRBJ1-1|TRBV5-1|.
CASSFFLGGNTEAFF
TGCGCCAGCAGCTTTTTTTTGGGAGGGAACACTGAAGCTTTCTTT
>.|TRBJ1-4|TRBV4-1|.
CASSGQTAANEKLFF
TGCGCCAGCAGCGGACAGACGGCAGCTAATGAAAAACTGTTTTTT
>.|TRBJ1-5|TRBV7-8|.
CASSFSPGERFQPQHF
TGTGCCAGCAGCTTCTCCCCGGGAGAACGATTTCAGCCCCAGCATTTT
>.|TRBJ2-4|TRBV30|.
CAWTPGKNIQYF
TGTGCCTGGACCCCTGGCAAAAACATTCAGTACTTC
>TRBD1|TRBJ2-3|TRBV5-8|.
CASSLQDRGTDTQYF
TGTGCCAGCAGCTTACAGGACAGGGGCACAGATACGCAGTATTTT
>.|TRBJ1-2|TRBV2|.
CASSGHSSYGYTF
TGTGCCAGCAGTGGACACTCTAGCTATGGCTACACCTTC
>TRBD2|TRBJ2-1|TRBV5-1|.
CASSPRLANEQFF
TGCGCCAGCAGCCCGCGACTAGCGAATGAGCAGTTCTTC
>TRBD1|TRBJ1-5|TRBV28|once
CASSLGGTGGIQPQHF
TGTGCCAGCAGTTTAGGGGGGACAGGGGGCATTCAGCCCCAGCATTTT
>.|TRBJ1-2|TRBV6-5|.
CASRHEGGGYTF
TGTGCCAGCAGACACGAGGGGGGCGGCTACACCTTC
>TRBD2|TRBJ2-1|TRBV11-3|.
CASSLEGTSGRNEQFF
TGTGCCAGCAGCCTTGAAGGGACTAGCGGGAGGAATGAGCAGTTCTTC
>TRBD1|TRBJ2-3|TRBV19|.
CASSTGGSGTDTQYF
TGTGCCAGTAGCACAGGGGGCTCCGGCACAGATACGCAGTATTTT
>TRBD2|TRBJ2-7|TRBV2|.
CASSLLAGEGEQYF
TGTGCCAGCAGCCTACTAGCGGGAGAAGGCGAGCAGTACTTC
>.|TRBJ1-3|TRBV28|.
CASSPSTASSGNTIYF
TGTGCCAGCAGTCCCTCGACTGCGTCCTCTGGAAACACCATATATTTT
>.|TRBJ2-7|TRBV29-1|.
CSVDLGATYEQYF
TGCAGCGTTGACTTGGGGGCTACCTACGAGCAGTACTTC
>.|TRBJ1-1|TRBV29-1|.
CSVVGPEAFF
TGCAGCGTCGTAGGGCCTGAAGCTTTCTTT
>TRBD2|TRBJ2-1|TRBV30|.
CAWSSGIGNEQFF
TGTGCCTGGAGTAGCGGGATCGGGAATGAGCAGTTCTTC
>.|TRBJ1-5|TRBV7-6|.
CASSLGGRQPQHF
TGTGCCAGCAGCTTAGGTGGCCGGCAGCCCCAGCATTTT
>.|TRBJ1-2|TRBV19|once
CASSIGPIGDYGYTF
TGTGCCAGTAGTATAGGCCCCATCGGGGACTATGGCTACACCTTC
>.|TRBJ1-1|TRBV21-1|.
CASSKGTGGAKAFF
TGTGCCAGCAGCAAAGGGACAGGGGGCGCCAAGGCTTTCTTT
>TRBD2|TRBJ2-4|TRBV29-1|.
CSTAGGPGRENIQYF
TGCAGCACCGCGGGGGGCCCGGGACGGGAAAACATTCAGTACTTC
>.|TRBJ1-2|TRBV28|.
CASSFGGDNYGYTF
TGTGCCAGCAGTTTTGGCGGGGATAACTATGGCTACACCTTC
>.|TRBJ2-5|TRBV9|.
CASSVDWRSSQYF
TGTGCCAGCAGCGTAGACTGGAGATCATCCCAGTACTTC
>.|TRBJ2-7|TRBV16|.
CASSPTTNRVYHEQYF
TGTGCCAGCAGCCCAACCACTAACAGGGTTTACCACGAGCAGTACTTC
>TRBD2|TRBJ2-5|TRBV9|.
CASSLSSGRAFPETQYF
TGTGCCAGCAGCCTCTCTAGCGGGAGGGCCTTCCCTGAGACCCAGTACTTC
>TRBD2|TRBJ2-1|TRBV11-2|.
CASSWGGESSYNEQFF
TGTGCCAGCAGCTGGGGGGGGGAAAGCTCCTACAATGAGCAGTTCTTC
>TRBD2|TRBJ2-7|TRBV19|.
CASSIAGLAGAREQYF
TGTGCCAGTAGTATAGCGGGACTAGCGGGAGCTCGCGAGCAGTACTTC
>.|TRBJ2-7|TRBV6-5|.
CASRRQGQGGGEQYF
TGTGCCAGCCGACGTCAAGGACAGGGCGGGGGCGAGCAGTACTTC
>TRBD1|TRBJ1-5|TRBV28|.
CASRSDRGPNQPQHF
TGTGCCAGCAGATCGGACAGGGGACCGAATCAGCCCCAGCATTTT
>TRBD2|TRBJ2-2|TRBV6-5|.
CASSYSSGANTGELFF
TGTGCCAGCAGTTACTCCAGCGGGGCGAACACCGGGGAGCTGTTTTTT
>.|TRBJ1-2|TRBV2|.
CASSRTDYGYTF
TGTGCCAGCAGTCGGACGGACTATGGCTACACCTTC
>.|TRBJ2-2|TRBV19|.
CASSRSGELFF
TGTGCCAGTAGCCGGTCCGGGGAGCTGTTTTTT
>TRBD1|TRBJ2-7|TRBV7-9|.
CASSTPSDRDLNEQYF
TGTGCCAGCAGCACACCCTCGGACAGGGATCTCAACGAGCAGTACTTC
>.|TRBJ1-1|TRBV7-9|.
CASSIGAALNTEAFF
TGTGCCAGCAGCATCGGGGCGGCCCTGAACACTGAAGCTTTCTTT
>TRBD1|TRBJ2-5|TRBV30|few
CAWSRPGTEETQYF
TGTGCCTGGAGTCGACCTGGGACAGAAGAGACCCAGTACTTC
>TRBD1|TRBJ1-3|TRBV19|.
CASSPSGQTNSGNTIYF
TGTGCCAGTAGTCCCTCGGGACAGACTAACTCTGGAAACACCATATATTTT
>.|TRBJ2-7|TRBV11-2|.
CASSLPPRGGFSHEQYF
TGTGCCAGCAGCCTCCCACCTCGAGGGGGATTTAGCCACGAGCAGTACTTC
>.|TRBJ2-3|TRBV5-4|.
CASSPIRANADTQYF
TGTGCCAGCAGCCCAATAAGGGCTAACGCAGATACGCAGTATTTT
>TRBD1|TRBJ1-4|TRBV28|few
CASSLLLQGINEKLFF
TGTGCCAGCAGTTTATTGCTACAGGGGATTAATGAAAAACTGTTTTTT
>.|TRBJ1-1|TRBV4-1|.
CASSQGREAFF
TGCGCCAGCAGCCAAGGACGGGAAGCTTTCTTT
>TRBD1|TRBJ2-7|TRBV7-9|.
CASSRDRPSYEQYF
TGTGCCAGCAGCCGGGACAGGCCCTCCTACGAGCAGTACTTC
>TRBD1|TRBJ1-2|TRBV7-9|.
CASSPVLRWGDSYGYTF
TGTGCCAGCAGCCCCGTCCTTAGGTGGGGGGACAGCTATGGCTACACCTTC
>.|TRBJ2-1|TRBV28|once
CASNRFGSYNEQFF
TGTGCCAGCAATCGGTTCGGCTCCTACAATGAGCAGTTCTTC
>.|TRBJ2-3|TRBV7-8|.
CASSFQATDTQYF
TGTGCCAGCAGCTTCCAGGCCACAGATACGCAGTATTTT
>.|TRBJ2-7|TRBV29-1|.
CSVPGGAYEQYF
TGCAGCGTTCCCGGGGGCGCGTACGAGCAGTACTTC
>TRBD2|TRBJ2-3|TRBV5-1|.
CASSPSGRWPDTQYF
TGCGCCAGCAGTCCGAGCGGGAGATGGCCAGATACGCAGTATTTT
>TRBD1|TRBJ1-1|TRBV6-6|.
CASSYPDREGTEAFF
TGTGCCAGCAGTTACCCGGACAGGGAGGGTACTGAAGCTTTCTTT
>.|TRBJ1-6|TRBV2|.
CASSDAPESPLHF
TGTGCCAGCAGCGACGCGCCGGAATCACCCCTCCACTTT
>TRBD2|TRBJ2-7|TRBV18|once
CASSPRGSWYEQYF
TGTGCCAGCTCACCACGCGGGAGCTGGTACGAGCAGTACTTC
>TRBD2|TRBJ2-7|TRBV18|.
CASSPIAGAYEQYF
TGTGCCAGCTCACCTATAGCGGGAGCCTACGAGCAGTACTTC
>.|TRBJ1-1|TRBV12-5|.
CASGQDSWNTEAFF
TGTGCTAGTGGCCAGGACAGCTGGAACACTGAAGCTTTCTTT
>.|TRBJ1-1|TRBV9|.
CASSVHDPSIGGTEAFF
TGTGCCAGCAGCGTACACGACCCATCTATCGGGGGCACTGAAGCTTTCTTT
>.|TRBJ1-4|TRBV7-2|.
CASSLGSGLNEKLFF
TGTGCCAGCAGCTTAGGGTCAGGTCTTAATGAAAAACTGTTTTTT
>TRBD1|TRBJ2-5|TRBV9|.
CASSPRGTGFQETQYF
TGTGCCAGCAGCCCCAGGGGGACAGGGTTTCAAGAGACCCAGTACTTC
>.|TRBJ1-5|TRBV2|.
CASSEGGAGNQPQHF
TGTGCCAGCAGTGAGGGGGGGGCGGGCAATCAGCCCCAGCATTTT